These 10 T cell receptor beta chains were sequenced from one sample in a study of metastatic and nonmetastatic thyroid tumors. With MiXCR, TCRdb called clones anew from the PCR reads. This sample has about 64,000 clones, with just over 4% found just once. All patients were untreated before thyroid surgery. The sample taken for sequencing was blood. Receptor source: a female donor with papillary thyroid cancer or a benign thyroid nodule (not recorded which). Some clones in this sample may be carry-over from other donors' samples.

The chain recombines TRBV6-5 with TRBJ2-1, with 11 nucleotides matching TRBD2. The CDR3 length is 17 residues. Losses at the gene ends were 4 bases for V and 2 bases for J; bases not matched to a gene: 7. Germline values: CDR1 MNHEY, CDR2 SVGAGI. The CDR3 sequence: CASSSLSLAGAYNEQFF. The CDR3 DNA follows: TGTGCCAGCAGTTCCCTATCACTAGCGGGAGCCTACAATGAGCAGTTCTTC.

The table lists this clone with a few counts. A read error may explain this, as a much larger clone is one base away. This specimen includes other DNA sequences encoding the same CDR3. V gene TRBV30 combines with J gene TRBJ1-1, with a weak D call TRBD1 (5 bases). Germline CDR1 and CDR2: GTSNPN and SVGIG (reference sequence). CDR3 size: 13 residues. V was clipped by 5 bases and J by 2 bases, with 12 bases between them. CDR3 bases: TGTGCCTGGTCGACGGGGGTAAACACTGAAGCTTTCTTT. Translating it yields CAWSTGVNTEAFF.

This clone has a count of ten or more. The chain carries TRBV9 and TRBJ2-7; TRBD2 is a possible D gene (6 bases). The CDR3 consists of 15 residues. Per the germline V gene, CDR1 is SGDLS and CDR2 is YYNGEE. Trimming stripped 0 bases from V and 7 bases from J, with 17 bases between. In nucleotides, the CDR3 is TGTGCCAGCAGCGTAGGGGACGGGGGAGGAGGGGAGCAGTACTTC. The encoded protein is CASSVGDGGGGEQYF.

Notes on this clone: One end of the junction varies from germline; a read error may be responsible. The chain employs TRBV27 and TRBJ2-6; D might be TRBD1 or TRBD2, each matching 5 bases. This CDR3 region has 14 residues. The V gene's germline CDR1 is MNHEY and CDR2 SMNVEV (reference sequence). DNA for the CDR3: TGTGCCAGCACTTTATACCCCGGGGCCATCGTGCTGACTTTC. It yields the protein CASTLYPGAIVLTF.

The chain employs TRBV6-2 or TRBV6-3 and TRBJ2-3, with TRBD2 identical over 11 bases. This CDR3 has 17 amino acids. V shed 6 bases and J 4 bases; nucleotides not matched to a gene: 12. Germline V gene sequence: CDR1 MNHEY, CDR2 SVGEGT. CDR3 bases: TGTGCCAGCAGGGGGAATAGCGGGAGGGGACACTCAGATACGCAGTATTTT. Translated, it gives CASRGNSGRGHSDTQYF.

Ten or more counts support this clone. This chain connects TRBV30 to TRBJ2-2, with D hard to call. The V end was cut by 2 bases, the J end by 7 bases, with 8 bases between. CDR1 and CDR2 from the germline V gene are GTSNPN and SVGIG (reference sequence). The CDR3 contains 12 residues. The CDR3 bases are TGTGCCTGGAGTTGGGGAATCGGGGAGCTGTTTTTT. Its protein is CAWSWGIGELFF.

There are a few counts of this clone. This chain joins TRBV3-1 and TRBJ2-5, with TRBD2 as a possible D gene (6 bases). Germline V CDR1 and CDR2: LGHDT, YNNKEL (reference sequence). The CDR3 is 16 residues long. Deletions cut 0 bases from V and 0 bases from J, with 11 bases between. The CDR3 sequence is CASSQDRGSNQETQYF. CDR3 DNA sequence: TGTGCCAGCAGCCAAGACCGGGGGAGTAACCAAGAGACCCAGTACTTC.

A few counts support this clone. The J gene is TRBJ2-7, the V gene TRBV27; 9 nucleotides line up with TRBD1. Unmatched junction bases numbered 12, after V lost 9 bases and J lost 9 bases. The V gene's germline CDR1 is MNHEY and CDR2 SMNVEV (reference sequence). The CDR3 is made up of 13 amino acids. The CDR3, as DNA: TGTGCCAGTAGGACAGGGGCGGTTGGTGCGCAGTACTTC. Translating gives CASRTGAVGAQYF.

This clone was counted many times. This chain connects TRBV28 to TRBJ2-3; no definite D call. Germline V gene lookup returns CDR1 MDHEN and CDR2 SYDVKM. The CDR3 is 13 residues long. Trimming cost V 5 bases and J 2 bases, with 8 bases left between them. The chain's CDR3 is CASSRTATDTQYF. In nucleotides, the CDR3 is TGTGCCAGCAGTCGGACGGCCACAGATACGCAGTATTTT.

This clone was seen ten or more times. The chain has TRBV10-3 and TRBJ2-1; possible D gene TRBD2, 6 bases. V was shortened by 4 bases and J by 2 bases, with 12 bases between the two germline ends. CDR3 length: 15 residues. The germline V gene has CDR1 ENHRY and CDR2 SYGVKD. The CDR3 region has the DNA TGTGCCATCAGTGGAGGCGGGAATACCTACAATGAGCAGTTCTTC. Translated: CAISGGGNTYNEQFF.